This T cell receptor beta chain was retrieved from a study of fetal regulatory T cell absence and autoimmunity. As for the study in general: The IPEX patients lacked clinical diabetes but had exocrine pancreas autoimmunity. Study-wide findings and caveats: Pancreas TCRs were oligoclonally enriched versus cord blood, some clones over 100-fold.

The CDR3 loop spans 14 amino acids. Germline assignment: CDR1 SGHAT and CDR2 FQDESV (reference sequence). Deletions cut 3 bases from V and 2 bases from J, with 11 bases between. Using immunoSEQ multiplex PCR, the repertoire was profiled, and TCRdb retains in-frame clones only, with some absent. This sample carries about 95,000 clones, approximately 75% of them seen once, and the ten largest clones take approximately 1.9%. A note on this clone: Its antigen is as yet unknown.

Sequencing was performed on pancreas tissue. The chain joins TRBV11-1 to TRBJ2-7; D is undetermined. The sequence was obtained from a male donor with IPEX syndrome. CDR3 loop: CASSFPSRTYEQYF. CDR3 nucleotides: TGTGCCAGCAGCTTTCCGTCCCGCACCTACGAGCAGTACTTC.